The 30 T cell receptor beta chains given below trace back to one sample, sequenced in a study of OX40 agonist ivuxolimab in advanced cancers. The library was made by the immunoSEQ multiplex PCR assay. In TCRdb, the immuneACCESS table is reduced to in-frame sequences with V and J assigned. These tables do not hold every clone; where another copy was compared, an unresolved V gene accounts for under half, and the others remain unexplained. The table for this sample lists roughly 41,000 clones; approximately 82% of them were counted only once. Of the sample, about 20% is held by the ten largest clones. This sample comprised CD4+ or CD8+ T cells sorted from blood, obtained in a trial of the OX40 agonist ivuxolimab. These receptors were collected from an adult with an advanced solid tumor such as melanoma, head and neck, liver or kidney cancer.

The rearrangement joins TRBV7-8 to TRBJ2-7, with 8 bases that match TRBD2. CDR3 size: 17 residues. From germline, CDR1 is SGHVS and CDR2 FQNEAQ. V gave up 5 bases and J gave up 0 bases; unmatched junction bases: 12. The CDR3 loop reads CASSRPLTGGPSYEQYF. In DNA, the CDR3 is TGTGCCAGCAGCCGCCCCCTGACGGGAGGGCCCTCCTACGAGCAGTACTTC.

There are a few counts of this clone. CDR3 DNA sequence: TGCGCCAGCAGCTTAACGACAGGGGCTGAAGCTTTCTTT. This sequence encodes CASSLTTGAEAFF. This chain links TRBV5-1 with TRBJ1-1, with 8 bases that match TRBD1. The CDR3 runs 13 residues. The germline gives CDR1 SGHRS, CDR2 YFSETQ. J lost 6 bases, V lost 2 bases, and 3 bases had no gene match.

For the CDR3, the DNA is TGTGCCAGCAGCTTACCCGGACAGGGGGGTTACGAGCAGTACTTC. The encoded protein is CASSLPGQGGYEQYF. This sequence joins TRBV7-9 and TRBJ2-7; 10 nucleotides agree with TRBD1. Germline V gene lookup returns CDR1 SEHNR and CDR2 FQNEAQ (reference sequence). The CDR3 runs to 15 residues. V gave up 2 bases and J gave up 4 bases; unmatched junction bases: 5.

V gene TRBV7-7 combines with J gene TRBJ2-1; 9 nucleotides align to TRBD1. The CDR3 spans 16 residues. The ends lost 2 bases at V and 2 bases at J; junction bases unmatched: 4. Germline-derived CDR1 and CDR2 are SSHAT and FNYEAQ (reference sequence). CDR3 bases: TGTGCCAGCAGCTTAAGGGACAGGGCCCCCTACAATGAGCAGTTCTTC. Its protein is CASSLRDRAPYNEQFF.

The genes are TRBV7-9 and TRBJ1-1; D may be TRBD1 (6 bases). Germline CDR1 reads SEHNR; CDR2 reads FQNEAQ (reference sequence). Trimming cost V 9 bases and J 6 bases, with 20 bases left between them. This CDR3 has 14 residues. For the CDR3, the DNA is TGTGCCAGTCAGGAGGCGGGGGCTGGGGCTGAAGCTTTCTTT. Translated, it gives CASQEAGAGAEAFF.

The chain recombines TRBV18 with TRBJ2-6; maybe TRBD1 (6 bases). V was cut by 0 bases and J by 0 bases, with 15 bases left in between. Germline V gene data show CDR1 as KGHSH and CDR2 as LQKENI. The CDR3 consists of 19 residues. The CDR3 DNA is TGTGCCAGCTCACCACCCCGGGACACCATCCACTCTGGGGCCAACGTCCTGACTTTC. The encoded protein is CASSPPRDTIHSGANVLTF.

The rearrangement joins TRBV4-3 to TRBJ2-7; the D is unclear. CDR1 is LGHNA, CDR2 YSLEER, per germline. This CDR3 is built from 15 residues. V lost 0 bases and J lost 5, with 14 bases in between. The CDR3 region has the DNA TGCGCCAGCAGCCAAGAGGGATCCCATTATGACGAGCAGTACTTC. Residues: CASSQEGSHYDEQYF.

The rearrangement links TRBV5-1 to TRBJ2-2; 7 bases map to TRBD2. CDR3 size: 16 residues. The germline V gene has CDR1 SGHRS and CDR2 YFSETQ. V trimming: 2 bases; J trimming: 4 bases; junction bases outside the gene matches: 8. The CDR3 sequence: CASSFQGREVTGELFF. The CDR3 DNA is TGCGCCAGCAGCTTCCAAGGGAGGGAGGTCACCGGGGAGCTGTTTTTT.

This clone has more than one count but fewer than ten. The chain combines TRBV30 with TRBJ1-4; D might be TRBD1 (5 bases). Germline assignment: CDR1 GTSNPN and CDR2 SVGIG (reference sequence). The CDR3 runs 14 residues. V dropped 1 base and J dropped 8 bases, with 14 bases sitting between them. Here the CDR3 DNA reads TGTGCCTGGAGTGGAGAAGGGGCTCAAGAAAAACTGTTTTTT. Amino acids: CAWSGEGAQEKLFF.

The chain carries TRBV23-1 and TRBJ1-5, with unresolved D. TRBV23-1 is filed as an ORF, its function uncertain. The ends were cut back, 4 bases at V and 0 bases at J, with 10 bases in the middle. The CDR3 length is 15 residues. As DNA, the CDR3 is TGCGCCAGCAGTCGTGACGGAAATAGCAATCAGCCCCAGCATTTT. Protein sequence: CASSRDGNSNQPQHF.

V and J are TRBV7-3 and TRBJ2-1; 7 bases agree with TRBD2. V trimming: 5 bases; J trimming: 0 bases; junction bases outside the gene matches: 7. The CDR3 has 16 amino acids. Germline V CDR1 and CDR2: SGHTA, FQGTGA. The CDR3 nucleotides read TGTGCCAGCAGCCAGGGAGCGGGGAACTCCTACAATGAGCAGTTCTTC. Amino acids: CASSQGAGNSYNEQFF.

This chain connects TRBV28 to TRBJ2-7; TRBD2 matches 7 bases. Germline V lookup: CDR1 MDHEN, CDR2 SYDVKM. The CDR3 is 12 amino acids. The ends lost 3 bases at V and 11 bases at J; junction bases unmatched: 7. The CDR3 spells CASSLGGGKEYF. The CDR3 nucleotides are TGTGCCAGCAGTTTGGGGGGAGGGAAGGAGTACTTC.

This clone was counted a few times. The J gene is TRBJ2-1, the V gene TRBV5-4; D unresolved. From germline, CDR1 is SGHNT and CDR2 YYREEE (reference sequence). V was cut by 1 base and J by 5 bases, with 19 bases left in between. CDR3 length equals 17 residues. This chain's CDR3 is CASSLRQLFNRNNEQFF. DNA for the CDR3: TGTGCCAGCAGCTTGCGACAACTTTTCAATCGCAACAATGAGCAGTTCTTC.

The CDR3 sequence: CASSFGTANHYGYTF. In nucleotides, the CDR3 is TGTGCCAGCAGCTTCGGGACAGCCAACCACTATGGCTACACCTTC. The chain combines TRBV5-5 with TRBJ1-2, with TRBD1 matching over 7 bases. V trimming: 2 bases; J trimming: 3 bases; junction bases outside the gene matches: 7. Germline CDR1 is SGHKS and CDR2 is YYEKEE (reference sequence). The CDR3 spans 15 residues.

The chain combines TRBV7-2 with TRBJ2-1; weak D call: TRBD1 (5 bases). This CDR3 spans 15 amino acids. V gave up 1 base and J gave up 4 bases, with 11 bases separating them. Germline V lookup: CDR1 SGHTA, CDR2 FQGNSA. In DNA, the CDR3 is TGTGCCAGCAGCTTAGATCCTACAGGTTACAATGAGCAGTTCTTC. This codes for CASSLDPTGYNEQFF.

CDR3 protein: CASSPPILGNTGELFF. CDR3 bases: TGTGCCAGCTCACCGCCTATATTGGGGAACACCGGGGAGCTGTTTTTT. J is TRBJ2-2 and V is TRBV18, with D hard to call. The V end was cut by 3 bases, the J end by 1 base, with 12 bases between. Germline-derived CDR1 and CDR2 are KGHSH and LQKENI. The CDR3 contains 16 residues.

V gene TRBV25-1 combines with J gene TRBJ1-1, with 8 bases aligning to TRBD1. CDR1 and CDR2 from the germline V gene are MGHDK and SYGVNS. Germline trimming cut 1 base from V and 6 bases from J; bases unmatched to any gene: 10. The CDR3 spans 16 residues. Here the CDR3 DNA reads TGTGCCAGCAGTGAATGGAGGGGACAGGCGCCGGCTGAAGCTTTCTTT. Translating it yields CASSEWRGQAPAEAFF.

CDR3 amino acids: CASSIRERTDTQYF. CDR3 nucleotide sequence: TGTGCCAGCAGTATCCGGGAACGCACAGATACGCAGTATTTT. The V gene is TRBV28, the J gene TRBJ2-3; maybe TRBD2 (5 bases). The CDR3 consists of 14 residues. Germline CDR1 reads MDHEN; CDR2 reads SYDVKM. V gave up 5 bases and J gave up 1 base, with 10 bases separating them.

CDR3 sequence reads: CASSLGGGGPVNTEAFF. As DNA, the CDR3 is TGTGCCAGCAGCTTAGGAGGGGGCGGACCGGTCAACACTGAAGCTTTCTTT. The chain joins TRBV5-4 to TRBJ1-1, with 7 bases fitting TRBD1. This CDR3 is 17 amino acids long. The junction had 12 bases not matched to a gene; V was cut back by 2 bases and J by 2 bases. Germline CDR1 SGHNT, CDR2 YYREEE (reference sequence).

The rearrangement links TRBV27 to TRBJ2-1; 9 nucleotides agree with TRBD2. Germline CDR1 and CDR2: MNHEY and SMNVEV (reference sequence). The CDR3 covers 16 residues. Trimming took 7 bases from V and 4 from J; bases not matched to a gene: 11. As DNA, the CDR3 is TGTGCCAGCACCTTAACCCCCAGCGGGGGGTACAATGAGCAGTTCTTC. It codes for CASTLTPSGGYNEQFF.

V and J are TRBV5-1 and TRBJ2-1; TRBD2 agrees at 7 bases. The germline V gene has CDR1 SGHRS and CDR2 YFSETQ. J was trimmed by 7 bases and V by 2 bases; bases with no gene match: 6. The CDR3 extends over 14 amino acids. The CDR3 reads CASSFTGAGNEQFF. The CDR3 bases are TGCGCCAGCAGCTTTACGGGAGCGGGAAATGAGCAGTTCTTC.

The chain uses TRBV5-1 and TRBJ2-7, with 12 bases that match TRBD2. Germline CDR1 reads SGHRS; CDR2 reads YFSETQ. V gave up 0 bases and J gave up 3 bases; unmatched junction bases: 4. CDR3 length equals 16 residues. CDR3 protein: CASSLGPTSGSYEQYF. The CDR3, as DNA: TGCGCCAGCAGCTTGGGCCCGACTAGCGGGAGCTACGAGCAGTACTTC. Combining the CDR3 with reference TRBV5-1 and TRBJ2-7 gives the whole variable domain KAGVTQTPRYLIKTRGQQVTLSCSPISGHRSVSWYQQTPGQGLQFLFEYFSETQRNKGNFPGRFSGRQFSNSRSEMNVSTLELGDSALYLCASSLGPTSGSYEQYFGPGTRLTVT.

This chain uses TRBV19 with TRBJ2-7; no definite D call. Germline-derived CDR1 and CDR2 are LNHDA and SQIVND (reference sequence). The CDR3 is 13 residues long. Trimming pared 3 bases from V and 0 bases from J, leaving 6 bases between. The CDR3 here is CASSMGSSYEQYF. CDR3 DNA sequence: TGTGCCAGTAGTATGGGGTCCTCCTACGAGCAGTACTTC.

The chain uses TRBV7-9 and TRBJ2-7; a possible D gene is TRBD1 (6 bases). V shed 6 bases and J shed 5 bases, with 26 bases lying between them. This CDR3 comprises 17 residues. The germline gives CDR1 SEHNR, CDR2 FQNEAQ (reference sequence). DNA for the CDR3: TGTGCCAGCAGGTATGGAGGAACGGGCAGGGGTTTCGACGAGCAGTACTTC. Amino acids: CASRYGGTGRGFDEQYF.

This clone was counted many times. CDR3 in amino acids: CASSLNREMRYEQYF. The CDR3 nucleotides are TGTGCCAGCAGCTTGAACAGGGAAATGAGGTACGAGCAGTACTTC. This chain uses TRBV5-4 with TRBJ2-7, with D perhaps matching TRBD1 (6 bases). The CDR3 spans 15 residues. CDR1 and CDR2 (germline): SGHNT, YYREEE (reference sequence). V was cut by 1 base and J by 4 bases, with 15 bases left in between.

The table lists this clone with a few counts. The chain carries TRBV19 and TRBJ1-6; D is unclear. The CDR3 has 12 residues. Germline CDR1 and CDR2: LNHDA and SQIVND (reference sequence). V gave up 5 bases and J gave up 10 bases, with 9 bases separating them. The DNA for the CDR3 is TGTGCCAGTAGTGCCGGGATGTCACCCCTCCACTTT. Its protein product is CASSAGMSPLHF. Looking up the rest from reference TRBV19 and TRBJ1-6 gives the full variable domain: DGGITQSPKYLFRKEGQNVTLSCEQNLNHDAMYWYRQDPGQGLRLIYYSQIVNDFQKGDIAEGYSVSREKKESFPLTVTSAQKNPTAFYLCASSAGMSPLHFGNGTRLTVT.

V is TRBV7-2 and J is TRBJ2-3; no clear D gene. Germline loops: CDR1 SGHTA, CDR2 FQGNSA. Trimming took off 0 bases at V and 7 bases at J, with 11 bases between the two ends. The CDR3 extends over 14 amino acids. DNA of the CDR3: TGTGCCAGCAGCTTAGCCCACCCGGTTAATACGCAGTATTTT. Its protein is CASSLAHPVNTQYF.

The gene calls are TRBV9 and TRBJ2-5; 7 nucleotides agree with TRBD2. The J call may be in error: the DNA end matches TRBJ2-7 better. CDR1 and CDR2 from the germline V gene are SGDLS and YYNGEE. The CDR3 sequence is 15 residues long. As DNA, the CDR3 is TGTGCCAGCAGTCCTGAGAGCGGGATCCTCTACGAGCAGTACTTC. This encodes CASSPESGILYEQYF.

The chain joins TRBV19 to TRBJ2-5; unclear D gene. The CDR3 runs to 13 residues. V shed 5 bases and J shed 3 bases, with 10 bases lying between them. Germline CDR1 LNHDA, CDR2 SQIVND (reference sequence). The CDR3 bases are TGTGCCAGTAGTTCGGTAGCAGAAGAGACCCAGTACTTC. Translation gives CASSSVAEETQYF.

The V call is TRBV4-3, the J call TRBJ2-1, with D perhaps given as TRBD1 or TRBD2 (5 bases each). V shed 5 bases and J shed 4 bases, with 9 bases lying between them. CDR1 LGHNA and CDR2 YSLEER come from the germline V gene. The CDR3 contains 13 residues. The DNA for the CDR3 is TGCGCCAGCAGCTGGGACGGGTACAATGAGCAGTTCTTC. Its translation is CASSWDGYNEQFF.